One and the same sample provided the 18 T cell receptor beta chains below, sequenced in a study of cytotoxic CD8 clonotypes in ibrutinib-treated CLL. TCRdb's table, derived via immunoSEQ multiplex PCR, lists solely in-frame clones and lacks some. The sample records some 130,000 clones, roughly 88% being singletons. The sample in question was PBMCs, obtained after 24 months of ibrutinib treatment. The source of these receptors is a human donor with chronic lymphocytic leukemia.

About this clone itself: This sample includes further DNA sequences coding for the same CDR3. CDR3: CASSPGFGNQPQHF. CDR3 bases: TGTGCCAGCTCACCCGGATTCGGCAATCAGCCCCAGCATTTT. The rearrangement links TRBV18 to TRBJ1-5; D gene unclear. The CDR3 has 14 amino acids. V lost 3 bases and J 2 bases, leaving 8 bases between the germline ends. Germline-derived CDR1 and CDR2 are KGHSH and LQKENI.

V usage is TRBV28 and J usage is TRBJ2-2; D might be TRBD2 (6 bases). Trimming removed 8 bases from V and 3 bases from J, with 16 bases in between. Germline-derived CDR1 and CDR2 are MDHEN and SYDVKM. The CDR3 is 15 amino acids. The CDR3 region is CASGPRGWYTGELFF. In DNA, the CDR3 is TGTGCCAGCGGTCCGCGGGGCTGGTACACCGGGGAGCTGTTTTTT.

This chain connects TRBV19 to TRBJ2-7; 7 nucleotides match TRBD1. This CDR3 is 16 amino acids long. With 4 bases clipped from V and 3 bases from J, the junction kept 12 bases outside the gene matches. Germline lookup yields CDR1 LNHDA and CDR2 SQIVND (reference sequence). CDR3 sequence reads: CASSTAVGTANYEQYF. The CDR3 nucleotides read TGTGCCAGTAGTACCGCAGTAGGGACAGCGAACTACGAGCAGTACTTC.

The rearrangement links TRBV28 to TRBJ1-2, with a tentative D call TRBD1 (5 bases). The germline CDR1 and CDR2 sequences are MDHEN and SYDVKM. Deletions cut 6 bases from V and 2 bases from J, with 13 bases between. This CDR3 region has 14 residues. The CDR3, as DNA: TGTGCCAGCAGGGAGGGGTCGGGGAACTATGGCTACACCTTC. It is translated as CASREGSGNYGYTF.

The chain employs TRBV6-6 and TRBJ2-2, with 7 bases fitting TRBD1. This CDR3 spans 14 amino acids. The germline V gene encodes CDR1 MNHNY and CDR2 SVGAGI (reference sequence). Trimming at V came to 2 bases and at J to 6 bases, leaving 3 bases not matched to a gene. The CDR3 region is CASSYDRAAGELFF. CDR3 coding DNA: TGTGCCAGCAGTTACGACAGGGCGGCCGGGGAGCTGTTTTTT.

The V call is TRBV7-2, the J call TRBJ2-1; 8 nucleotides line up with TRBD1. V lost 5 bases and J lost 8; bases outside the gene matches: 8. Germline V lookup: CDR1 SGHTA, CDR2 FQGNSA. The CDR3 runs to 14 residues. The CDR3 loop reads CASSPDRERDEQFF. DNA of the CDR3: TGTGCCAGCAGCCCGGACAGGGAACGGGATGAGCAGTTCTTC.

This chain links TRBV30 with TRBJ2-7, with D perhaps TRBD1 (5 bases). Per the germline V gene, CDR1 is GTSNPN and CDR2 is SVGIG (reference sequence). Between the trimmed V and J ends, which lost 0 bases and 0 bases, there was a span of 12 bases. CDR3 size: 15 residues. The CDR3 DNA reads TGTGCCTGGAGTGTACTGGACACCCGCTCCTACGAGCAGTACTTC. This sequence encodes CAWSVLDTRSYEQYF.

This clone has more than one count but fewer than ten. The J gene is TRBJ2-2, the V gene TRBV2; 7 nucleotides line up with TRBD1. The CDR3 totals 15 residues. From germline, CDR1 is SNHLY and CDR2 FYNNEI. V lost 5 bases and J lost 1; bases outside the gene matches: 4. CDR3 region: CASSRGQVNTGELFF. The CDR3 DNA is TGTGCCAGCAGTCGAGGACAGGTGAACACCGGGGAGCTGTTTTTT. Full variable domain (rest looked up from reference TRBV2 and TRBJ2-2): EPEVTQTPSHQVTQMGQEVILRCVPISNHLYFYWYRQILGQKVEFLVSFYNNEISEKSEIFDDQFSVERPDGSNFTLKIRSTKLEDSAMYFCASSRGQVNTGELFFGEGSRLTVL.

V and J are TRBV30 and TRBJ2-7; tentatively, D is TRBD1 (5 bases). The CDR3 sequence is 15 residues long. Trimming took 2 bases from V and 2 from J, leaving 16 bases between them. The germline gives CDR1 GTSNPN, CDR2 SVGIG (reference sequence). The CDR3 nucleotides read TGTGCCTGGAGTTACTTACCAGACAGAGCCTACGAGCAGTACTTC. Residues: CAWSYLPDRAYEQYF.

The V and J genes are TRBV28 and TRBJ2-1, with unresolved D. This CDR3 comprises 15 residues. Trimming left V 6 bases short and J 0 bases short, with 12 bases between. CDR1 and CDR2 (germline): MDHEN, SYDVKM. The CDR3 nucleotides are TGTGCCAGCAGAACAGAAAGAAGCTCCTACAATGAGCAGTTCTTC. Amino acid sequence: CASRTERSSYNEQFF. Based on the CDR3 plus reference TRBV28 and TRBJ2-1, the full variable domain is DVKVTQSSRYLVKRTGEKVFLECVQDMDHENMFWYRQDPGLGLRLIYFSYDVKMKEKGDIPEGYSVSREKKERFSLILESASTNQTSMYLCASRTERSSYNEQFFGPGTRLTVL.

This clone was seen only a few times. The chain is built from TRBV30 and TRBJ1-2; a weak D match, TRBD1 (6 bases). The CDR3 is made up of 13 amino acids. V shed 8 bases and J shed 4 bases, with 17 bases lying between them. Germline V gene sequence: CDR1 GTSNPN, CDR2 SVGIG (reference sequence). CDR3: CAGTGNPSYGYTF. The CDR3 DNA is TGTGCCGGTACAGGGAACCCTAGCTATGGCTACACCTTC.

The chain recombines TRBV2 with TRBJ1-4; TRBD1 aligns across 12 bases. The CDR3 loop spans 15 amino acids. Germline trimming cut 9 bases from V and 8 bases from J; bases unmatched to any gene: 10. Per germline, CDR1 SNHLY and CDR2 FYNNEI. The DNA for the CDR3 is TGTGCCAGTAACCCGGGACAGGGGGCGGCGGAAAAACTGTTTTTT. Its protein product is CASNPGQGAAEKLFF.

The chain combines TRBV9 with TRBJ1-6, with 9 positions matching TRBD1. The V segment lost 7 bases and the J segment 6 bases; nucleotides outside the gene matches: 5. CDR3 length: 14 amino acids. Germline V gives CDR1 SGDLS, CDR2 YYNGEE. The chain's CDR3 is CASRTGQGNSPLHF. CDR3 DNA: TGTGCCAGCCGGACGGGACAGGGTAATTCACCCCTCCACTTT.

The V and J genes are TRBV7-2 and TRBJ1-5; D is uncertain. V was clipped by 3 bases and J by 5 bases, with 8 bases between them. The CDR3 is 13 residues long. Germline CDR1 reads SGHTA; CDR2 reads FQGNSA. Written as DNA, the CDR3 is TGTGCCAGCAGCTTGTTTAGGTATCAGCCCCAGCATTTT. It is translated as CASSLFRYQPQHF.

DNA of the CDR3: TGTGCCAGCAGCGTAGCTAACAGTGCAGATACGCAGTATTTT. Amino acids: CASSVANSADTQYF. The V gene is TRBV9, the J gene TRBJ2-3; unclear D gene. Trimming took off 0 bases at V and 4 bases at J, with 9 bases between the two ends. There are 14 residues in the CDR3. Germline V gene lookup returns CDR1 SGDLS and CDR2 YYNGEE.

The rearrangement uses TRBV6-5 and TRBJ2-3, with unresolved D. From germline, CDR1 is MNHEY and CDR2 SVGAGI. V lost 4 bases, J lost 9 bases, and 8 bases lay in between. The CDR3 totals 11 residues. The CDR3 DNA reads TGTGCCAGCAGTTTCGGATTGACGCAGTATTTT. This codes for CASSFGLTQYF.

This clone was observed a few times. The chain is built from TRBV27 and TRBJ1-2; D perhaps matches TRBD1 (6 bases). CDR3 length: 16 residues. In germline, CDR1 is MNHEY, CDR2 SMNVEV (reference sequence). V lost 6 bases and J lost 7, with 24 bases in between. The CDR3 DNA is TGTGCCAGCAGGAGACAGGAGTCAGGGCCTAGGGGTGGCTACACCTTC. Translation gives CASRRQESGPRGGYTF.

CDR3 sequence: CAWNGQLNNQPQHF. The CDR3 DNA is TGTGCCTGGAATGGGCAACTGAACAATCAGCCCCAGCATTTT. This chain joins TRBV30 and TRBJ1-5; unclear D gene. The CDR3 runs to 14 residues. Trimming left V 4 bases short and J 3 bases short, with 13 bases between. Per the germline V gene, CDR1 is GTSNPN and CDR2 is SVGIG (reference sequence).